This is a list of T cell receptor beta chains from one sample in a study of shared clonotypes between healthy human individuals. Some clones are missing from TCRdb's copy, which holds only in-frame ones; the method was immunoSEQ multiplex PCR. The sample lists millions of clones, more than 80% occurring once. Sequencing was performed on naive CD4+ T cells from PBMCs. Source of these receptors: a man aged 18 to 29 in good health. Some clones in this sample may be carry-over from other donors' samples. The CDR3 runs from the conserved cysteine through the conserved F or W. D genes are given only for firm matches. Clone size is stated in some rows and not others, as once, few, many or a class when expanded.

clone_size	v_call	d_call	j_call	cdr3_nt	cdr3_aa
NA	TRBV9	TRBD2	TRBJ2-3	TGTGCCAGCAGGCCGACTAGCGGGAGCGCGGGGGTAACAGATACGCAGTATTTT	CASRPTSGSAGVTDTQYF
NA	TRBV5-4	TRBD1	TRBJ1-1	TGTGCCAGCAGCGGGGCGGACAGGGGGAACACTGAAGCTTTCTTT	CASSGADRGNTEAFF
once	TRBV4-1	TRBD1	TRBJ2-3	TGCGCCAGCAGCCCAACCCACTTTCATACCAGGGGGCGCGAAGATACGCAGTATTTT	CASSPTHFHTRGREDTQYF
NA	TRBV5-1	TRBD2	TRBJ2-5	TGCGCCAGCAGGAGGGGACTAGCGGGACAAGAGACCCAGTACTTC	CASRRGLAGQETQYF
NA	TRBV11-3	TRBD2	TRBJ2-1	TGTGCCAGCAGTAAGGGAGGGAGCTCCTACAATGAGCAGTTCTTC	CASSKGGSSYNEQFF
NA	TRBV28	NA	TRBJ1-2	TGTGCCAGCAGTTTATACTCACGGACCACTGCTACAGAGCCTAACTATGGCTACACCTTC	CASSLYSRTTATEPNYGYTF
NA	TRBV27	NA	TRBJ1-2	TGTGCCAGCAGTTTAGGAAGGGTGTCCCCCTCGGGTGGCTACACCTTC	CASSLGRVSPSGGYTF
NA	TRBV28	NA	TRBJ1-1	TGTGCCAGCAGTTTAGTAGGGGGGTCTGACACTGAAGCTTTCTTT	CASSLVGGSDTEAFF
NA	TRBV6-6	NA	TRBJ2-7	TGTGCCAGCAGTTTGTACCGGGACGCTTCCTACGAGCAGTACTTC	CASSLYRDASYEQYF
NA	TRBV18	NA	TRBJ1-2	TGTGCCAGCTCACCAAAACGGGAGGGAGGCTACACCTTC	CASSPKREGGYTF
once	TRBV4-3	TRBD1	TRBJ1-2	TGCGCCAGCAGCCAAGAAAGGACAGGCGGCGGCTACACCTTC	CASSQERTGGGYTF
NA	TRBV5-1	TRBD1	TRBJ2-7	TGCGCCAGCAGCGGGGGACAGGGGAGCTCCTACGAGCAGTACTTC	CASSGGQGSSYEQYF
NA	TRBV18	TRBD1	TRBJ2-2	TGTGCCAGCTCACCCGCGACAGGGCGGGCGGACACCGGGGAGCTGTTTTTT	CASSPATGRADTGELFF
once	TRBV28	NA	TRBJ1-1	TGTGCCAGCGGGTACTACAGGAGCACTGAAGCTTTCTTT	CASGYYRSTEAFF
NA	TRBV5-1	NA	TRBJ1-1	TGCGCCAGCAGCTTGGTGGCAGATAACACTGAAGCTTTCTTT	CASSLVADNTEAFF
NA	TRBV4-1	NA	TRBJ2-1	TGCGCCAGCAGCTGGGACCTCGGTCAGTTCTTC	CASSWDLGQFF
NA	TRBV6-5	NA	TRBJ2-1	TGTGCCAGCAAAATTCAGTGGGGACTCGATGAGCAGTTCTTC	CASKIQWGLDEQFF
many	TRBV6-7	NA	TRBJ1-1	TGTGCCAGCAGTATTCTTACAGGGATTAGCACTGAAGCTTTCTTT	CASSILTGISTEAFF
NA	TRBV28	TRBD2	TRBJ2-3	TGTGCCAGCATAAATCTAGCGGGGAGCACAGATACGCAGTATTTT	CASINLAGSTDTQYF
NA	TRBV5-1	NA	TRBJ2-5	TGCGCCAGCAGCTTGGTCAACCCGGGGGAGACCCAGTACTTC	CASSLVNPGETQYF
NA	TRBV25-1	TRBD2	TRBJ2-3	TGTGCCAGCAGCAGGGTAGCGGGTAACACAGATACGCAGTATTTT	CASSRVAGNTDTQYF
NA	TRBV2	NA	TRBJ1-5	TGTGCCAGCAAAGATGATGCACAGCCCCAGCATTTT	CASKDDAQPQHF
NA	TRBV27	NA	TRBJ1-5	TGTGCCAGCAGTTTATTTTTAAATCAGCCCCAGCATTTT	CASSLFLNQPQHF
NA	TRBV7-2	TRBD1	TRBJ2-2	TGTGCCAGCAGCTTCACTACAGGGGCGAACACCGGGGAGCTGTTTTTT	CASSFTTGANTGELFF
NA	TRBV7-2	NA	TRBJ2-5	TGTGCCAGCAGCCCTCAGGGGCGTTTTGCGGAGACCCAGTACTTC	CASSPQGRFAETQYF
NA	TRBV7-9	NA	TRBJ1-3	TGTGCCAGCAGCTTCAGGGTTTCTGGAAACACCATATATTTT	CASSFRVSGNTIYF
NA	TRBV18	NA	TRBJ2-7	TGTGCCAGCTCAGGAGGGATGGCCTACGAGCAGTACTTC	CASSGGMAYEQYF
once	TRBV30	TRBD1	TRBJ2-7	TGTGCCTGGGGAGCCGGGACAGCTTCCTACGAGCAGTACTTC	CAWGAGTASYEQYF
NA	TRBV7-8	TRBD2	TRBJ2-7	TGTGCCAGCAGCCCTGGGCGAGGACTAGCGGATTCCTACGAGCAGTACTTC	CASSPGRGLADSYEQYF
NA	TRBV18	NA	TRBJ1-5	TGTGCCAGCTCACAGAAAAGGGATGATCAGCCCCAGCATTTT	CASSQKRDDQPQHF
NA	TRBV29-1	NA	TRBJ2-1	TGCAGCGTTGATCCCGGGAAGGGCCCCTTGGATGAGCAGTTCTTC	CSVDPGKGPLDEQFF
few	TRBV19	NA	TRBJ1-2	TGTGCCAGTCTTGGGCATTGGGGACTCTTCACCTTC	CASLGHWGLFTF
once	TRBV27	NA	TRBJ2-7	TGTGCCAGCAGTTTCCTCAGCAACCACCACTACGAGCAGTACTTC	CASSFLSNHHYEQYF
NA	TRBV7-3	NA	TRBJ2-5	TGTGCCAGCAGCTCCCCGGCAGAGACCCAGTACTTC	CASSSPAETQYF
NA	TRBV5-4	TRBD2	TRBJ2-1	TGTGCCAGCAGCCTCCCCAGCGGGACTTACAATGAGCAGTTCTTC	CASSLPSGTYNEQFF
NA	TRBV4-1	NA	TRBJ1-2	TGCGCCAGCAGCCAACGGGATGGCTACACCTTC	CASSQRDGYTF
NA	TRBV4-2	NA	TRBJ1-4	TGTGCCAGCAGCGGGAGGGCGAGGGCAGCAACTAATGAAAAACTGTTTTTT	CASSGRARAATNEKLFF
NA	TRBV30	NA	TRBJ1-5	TGTGCCTGGAGTGTACGATGGTCAGGGGGCAATCAGCCCCAGCATTTT	CAWSVRWSGGNQPQHF
NA	TRBV11-2	NA	TRBJ2-1	TGTGCCAGCAGCAGTTACAAGAACAATGAGCAGTTCTTC	CASSSYKNNEQFF
NA	TRBV28	TRBD2	TRBJ2-3	TGTGCCAGCAGGGGAGGCGGGAGAGGTACAGATACGCAGTATTTT	CASRGGGRGTDTQYF